This TCR beta chain derives from a study of molecular identifiers for immune sequencing clone quantification. Findings and limits, study-wide: Spiked Jurkat TCR RNA from one cell was reportedly detectable among around 1 million naive cells.

As previously described, bulk TCR libraries were made using listed TCR primers. Each CDR3 protein is one row after TCRdb ran MiXCR on the PCR reads. The sample lists about 300,000 distinct CDR3 sequences, roughly 23% occurring once. The authors sorted naive CD8 T cells as CD8+CD4-CCR7+CD45RA+. Trimming shortened V by 1 base and J by 3 bases, and 17 bases separated the two germline ends. In germline, CDR1 is SGHDT, CDR2 YYEEEE. The CDR3 sequence is 17 residues long. This clonotype was seen only a few times. Its specificity is not known. The chain has TRBV5-6 and TRBJ1-3; D gene uncertain. This TCR was sampled from a human donor in good health. Some libraries in this study had Jurkat cell RNA spiked in. Input material: naive CD8+ T cells from blood, with Jurkat cell RNA spiked in. Documented subset: FACS-sorted CD8+CD4-CCR7+CD45RA+ naive T cells. The CDR3 nucleotides are TGTGCCAGCAGCTTGTCGAGCCCCAGGAGCCTTGGAAACACCATATATTTT. Residues: CASSLSSPRSLGNTIYF.